This entry lists 5 T cell receptor beta chains sequenced from one sample in a study of technical replicates of blood from a handful of donors. Repertoires were generated with immunoSEQ multiplex PCR, while TCRdb's copy carries only in-frame clones and drops some. This sample has over 70,000 clones, with 95% found just once. The sequenced material came from T cells isolated from PBMCs. The receptors come from a human donor in good health.

V and J are TRBV6-5 and TRBJ2-7, with TRBD2 as a possible D gene (6 bases). Trimming stripped 2 bases from V and 4 bases from J, with 15 bases between. The CDR3 spans 15 residues. Germline V gene sequence: CDR1 MNHEY, CDR2 SVGAGI. CDR3 amino acids: CASSYTGERRYEQYF. Here the CDR3 DNA reads TGTGCCAGCAGTTACACGGGAGAAAGGAGGTACGAGCAGTACTTC.

The chain links TRBV9 to TRBJ2-2; D is perhaps TRBD1 (5 bases). In germline, CDR1 is SGDLS, CDR2 YYNGEE. This CDR3 has 15 residues. Deletions cut 2 bases from V and 1 base from J, with 9 bases between. The DNA for the CDR3 is TGTGCCAGCAGCGTTGAAGGGGTGAACACCGGGGAGCTGTTTTTT. It yields the protein CASSVEGVNTGELFF.

The genes are TRBV7-3 and TRBJ2-5, with no clear D. Between the trimmed V and J ends, which lost 1 base and 1 base, there was a span of 4 bases. CDR1 is SGHTA, CDR2 FQGTGA, per germline. This CDR3 has 13 amino acids. The CDR3 DNA sequence: TGTGCCAGCAGCTTAAACAGCCAAGAGACCCAGTACTTC. Translation: CASSLNSQETQYF.

The V gene is TRBV12-5, the J gene TRBJ2-7; possibly TRBD2 for D (6 bases). The germline CDR1 and CDR2 sequences are LGHNT and FRNRAP. The CDR3 loop spans 16 amino acids. V gave up 2 bases and J gave up 6 bases, with 20 bases separating them. The CDR3 here is CASGLTGRPVSVEQYF. CDR3 nucleotide sequence: TGTGCTAGTGGTTTGACCGGGAGACCGGTATCGGTCGAGCAGTACTTC. The full variable domain, rest sourced from reference TRBV12-5 and TRBJ2-7, is DARVTQTPRHKVTEMGQEVTMRCQPILGHNTVFWYRQTMMQGLELLAYFRNRAPLDDSGMPKDRFSAEMPDATLATLKIQPSEPRDSAVYFCASGLTGRPVSVEQYFGPGTRLTVT.

The rearrangement links TRBV9 to TRBJ1-3, with D possibly being TRBD1 (5 bases). The CDR3 has 14 amino acids. From germline, CDR1 is SGDLS and CDR2 YYNGEE. Trimming cost V 4 bases and J 3 bases, with 11 bases left between them. DNA for the CDR3: TGTGCCAGCAGCATCCAGGGTGGTGGAAACACCATATATTTT. Its protein is CASSIQGGGNTIYF.